The present T cell receptor beta chain was sequenced within a study of shared clonotypes between healthy human individuals. General observations from the study: Rarefaction demonstrated incomplete sorted-subset sequencing despite large depth.

CD4+ cells were split into CD45RA+ naive and CD45RA-negative memory subsets. Germline V gene sequence: CDR1 SGHRS, CDR2 YFSETQ. Trimming stripped 4 bases from V and 11 bases from J, with 20 bases between. The CDR3 covers 14 residues. As regards this clone: Its cognate antigen is unknown.

Only in-frame clones appear in the TCRdb table, and some are missing; sequencing was by immunoSEQ multiplex PCR. This table holds around 940,000 clones, less than 85% found once. What was sequenced was memory CD4+ T cells sorted from blood. Regarding subset: CD45RA-negative fraction. This sequence was found in a man aged 18 to 29 in good health. The J gene is TRBJ2-3, the V gene TRBV5-1; D possibly corresponds to TRBD2 (6 bases). CDR3 protein: CASSPGTGVEGQYF. CDR3 nucleotides: TGCGCCAGCAGCCCCGGGACTGGGGTCGAGGGGCAGTATTTT. The full variable domain, rest sourced from reference TRBV5-1 and TRBJ2-3, is KAGVTQTPRYLIKTRGQQVTLSCSPISGHRSVSWYQQTPGQGLQFLFEYFSETQRNKGNFPGRFSGRQFSNSRSEMNVSTLELGDSALYLCASSPGTGVEGQYFGPGTRLTVL.